These T cell receptor beta chains were read from a single sample in a study of control samples from healthy donors and cancer patients. Some clones are missing from TCRdb's copy, which holds only in-frame ones; the method was immunoSEQ multiplex PCR. The table lists some 120,000 clones, approximately 93% of them singletons, with less than 3.5% in the top ten. Input material: blood. The receptors were gathered from a man between 25 and 39 years old in good health. Each CDR3 is given with its conserved first and last residue. Each record gives: clone size, V gene, J gene, CDR3 protein. Size is stated for part of the rows, as once, few or many counts, or as a class when the clone is expanded.

.	TRBV3-1/TRBV3-2	TRBJ1-1	CASASGVNTEAFF
once	TRBV5-1	TRBJ1-1	CASSSPRQNENTEAFF
.	TRBV6-4	TRBJ2-3	CASSLVAGGGSTDTQYF
.	TRBV25-1	TRBJ1-3	CASSAPQGGGNTIYF
once	TRBV7-6	TRBJ2-2	CASSLGPQGRDGELFF
once	TRBV24-1	TRBJ1-2	CATSDPTTGNYGYTF
few	TRBV5-1	TRBJ2-1	CASSWKALLAGGRNEQFF
.	TRBV20-1	TRBJ2-3	CSARSADTQYF
once	TRBV27	TRBJ2-7	CASSSGRLGQGGFYEQYF
.	TRBV6-5	TRBJ2-2	CASRRGLAGELFF
.	TRBV4-1	TRBJ1-6	CASSHETGPKWPLHF
.	TRBV4-1	TRBJ2-2	CASSSKSGGANTGELFF
.	TRBV3-1/TRBV3-2	TRBJ1-5	CASSQASGNQPQHF
.	TRBV9	TRBJ1-1	CASSVGGDTEAFF
.	TRBV4-1	TRBJ2-3	CASSRDGVDTQYF
.	TRBV19	TRBJ1-2	CASSEIGADLDDGYTF
.	TRBV10-2	TRBJ2-3	CASSEPASGGASTDTQYF
.	TRBV28	TRBJ2-3	CASRHRDRGGDTQYF
.	TRBV6-2/TRBV6-3	TRBJ1-1	CASSYTNRGQLNTEAFF
.	TRBV2	TRBJ1-1	CASSERTGEAFF
.	TRBV18	TRBJ1-1	CASSPGPEAFF
.	TRBV5-8	TRBJ1-2	CASSLAFFHPYGYTF
.	TRBV7-9	TRBJ2-7	CASSLNQGAAGRHQQYF
few	TRBV27	TRBJ1-1	CASSNYRQAGTEAFF
.	TRBV5-1	TRBJ2-7	CASSPEGGGYEQYF
.	TRBV6-5	TRBJ1-2	CASSPRGGDSYGYTF
.	TRBV7-9	TRBJ1-2	CASSLELGPALNYGYTF
.	TRBV19	TRBJ1-6	CASSIRGYSPLHF
.	TRBV18	TRBJ1-1	CASSPVTGVNTEAFF
.	TRBV6-6	TRBJ1-1	CASSYQGANTEAFF
.	TRBV6-4	TRBJ1-1	CASSARPGQGIVFF
.	TRBV2	TRBJ1-1	CASSEEPREAFF
once	TRBV5-1	TRBJ1-4	CASSLTGGNEKLFF
.	TRBV28	TRBJ1-6	CASSFRNRPISYNSPLHF
.	TRBV3-1/TRBV3-2	TRBJ1-2	CASSQETSDRRNYGYTF
.	TRBV28	TRBJ2-5	CASSFGQGGETQYF
.	TRBV6-5	TRBJ1-6	CASRTTDGNSPLHF
.	TRBV10-1	TRBJ2-2	CASSGGASNTGELFF
.	TRBV30	TRBJ1-4	CAWSVLGIGEKLFF
few	TRBV10-3	TRBJ2-5	CAISEWAHTQETQYF
.	TRBV2	TRBJ2-1	CASKPSPGGYEQFF
.	TRBV27	TRBJ2-1	CASSPSVGDTIHEQFF
.	TRBV4-1	TRBJ1-4	CASSQDHDSGTNEKLFF
.	TRBV5-4	TRBJ1-4	CASSSQGRGPNCEKLFF
.	TRBV2	TRBJ2-2	CASSLKGRQGNTGELFF
.	TRBV5-4	TRBJ2-3	CASSLGGGTDTQYF
.	TRBV19	TRBJ1-4	CASREQGLGEKLFF